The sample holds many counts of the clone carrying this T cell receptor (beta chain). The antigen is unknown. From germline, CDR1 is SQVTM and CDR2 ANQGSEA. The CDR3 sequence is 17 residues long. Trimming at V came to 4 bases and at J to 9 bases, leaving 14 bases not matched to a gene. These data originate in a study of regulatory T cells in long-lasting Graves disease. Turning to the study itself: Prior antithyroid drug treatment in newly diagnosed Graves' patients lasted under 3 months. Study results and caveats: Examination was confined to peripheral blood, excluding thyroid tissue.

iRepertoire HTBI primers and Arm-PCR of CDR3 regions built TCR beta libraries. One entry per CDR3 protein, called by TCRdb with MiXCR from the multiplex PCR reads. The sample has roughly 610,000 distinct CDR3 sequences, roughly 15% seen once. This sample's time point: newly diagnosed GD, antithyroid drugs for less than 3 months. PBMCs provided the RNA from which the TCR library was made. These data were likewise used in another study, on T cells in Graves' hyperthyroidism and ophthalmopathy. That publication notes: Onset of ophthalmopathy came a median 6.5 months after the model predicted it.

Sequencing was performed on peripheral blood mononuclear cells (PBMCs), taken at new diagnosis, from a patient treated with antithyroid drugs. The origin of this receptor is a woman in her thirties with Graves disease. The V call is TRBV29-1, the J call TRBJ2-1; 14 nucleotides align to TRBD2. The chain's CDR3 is CSVAGTSGRLDSGEQFF. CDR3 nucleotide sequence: TGCAGCGTTGCGGGGACTAGCGGGAGATTGGATTCGGGTGAGCAGTTCTTC.